These 19 T cell receptor beta chains were all obtained from the same sample, sequenced in a study of T cells expressing NK-cell markers. TCRdb re-analyzed the 5' RACE reads; it lists each CDR3 protein once, without DNA. The sample's table shows some 390,000 distinct CDR3 sequences. Sequenced: blood T cells: a sorted CD56 or NKG2C T cell subset, CD4+ or CD8+ T cells, or bulk PBMC T cells (not recorded which). These receptor sequences come from a woman between 45 and 65 years old in good health.

The chain employs TRBV5-1 and TRBJ2-3; TCRdb picks TRBD2, but there is no DNA to check that call. Germline V gene lookup returns CDR1 SGHRS and CDR2 YFSETQ. The CDR3 sequence is 18 residues long. This CDR3 reads CASTERTSGTWSTDTQYF. Full variable domain (outside the CDR3, taken from reference TRBV5-1 and TRBJ2-3): KAGVTQTPRYLIKTRGQQVTLSCSPISGHRSVSWYQQTPGQGLQFLFEYFSETQRNKGNFPGRFSGRQFSNSRSEMNVSTLELGDSALYLCASTERTSGTWSTDTQYFGPGTRLTVL.

The chain uses TRBV3-1 and TRBJ2-7; with no DNA, the TCRdb D assignment of TRBD1 cannot be verified. The germline CDR1 and CDR2 sequences are LGHDT and YNNKEL (reference sequence). This CDR3 has 17 amino acids. CDR3 loop: CASSQGIPGGARDEQYF.

This rearrangement joins TRBV10-2 to TRBJ2-1; the TCRdb call, TRBD1, lacks DNA for checking. Germline V gene data show CDR1 as WSHSY and CDR2 as SAAADI. This CDR3 contains 14 residues. The CDR3 is CATYSGTKYNEQFF.

The rearrangement joins TRBV24-1 to TRBJ2-7; the TRBD2 assignment by TCRdb is unverifiable without DNA. CDR1 KGHDR and CDR2 SFDVKD come from the germline V gene. The CDR3 has 13 amino acids. CDR3 sequence: CATSWEGDYEQYF.

The V gene is TRBV10-2, the J gene TRBJ1-1. In germline, CDR1 is WSHSY, CDR2 SAAADI. This CDR3 is 13 amino acids long. The CDR3 here is CASSERMDSEAFF.

The rearrangement joins TRBV14 to TRBJ2-7; TCRdb names TRBD2, which stays unverified in the absence of DNA. Germline lookup yields CDR1 SGHDN and CDR2 FVKESK. The CDR3 runs to 14 residues. The CDR3 here is CASSPRLLSYEQYF. Full variable domain (rest looked up from reference TRBV14 and TRBJ2-7): EAGVTQFPSHSVIEKGQTVTLRCDPISGHDNLYWYRRVMGKEIKFLLHFVKESKQDESGMPNNRFLAERTGGTYSTLKVQPAELEDSGVYFCASSPRLLSYEQYFGPGTRLTVT.

The J gene is TRBJ2-5, the V gene TRBV9; as DNA is missing, the TRBD1 call by TCRdb cannot be tested. CDR1 and CDR2 from the germline V gene are SGDLS and YYNGEE. The CDR3 has 13 amino acids. CDR3 loop: CASSVTGMETQYF.

This chain joins TRBV12-3 or TRBV12-4 and TRBJ1-6. The CDR3 totals 15 residues. The CDR3 loop is CASSLRIGLASPLHF.

The gene calls are TRBV19 and TRBJ2-6; TCRdb outputs TRBD2, but without DNA this stays unchecked. Germline V CDR1 and CDR2: LNHDA, SQIVND (reference sequence). The CDR3 runs 17 residues. The CDR3 is CASSIEGGTSGANVLTF.

The chain employs TRBV5-8 and TRBJ2-1; TCRdb picks TRBD1, but there is no DNA to check that call. Germline lookup yields CDR1 SGHTS and CDR2 YDEGEE. The CDR3 is 15 residues long. CDR3 sequence reads: CASIIIRDSPNEQFF.

V gene TRBV12-3 or TRBV12-4 combines with J gene TRBJ2-1. The CDR3 length is 14 residues. The CDR3 region is CASSLENLYNEQFF.

The chain joins TRBV20-1 to TRBJ1-5; with no DNA, the TCRdb D assignment of TRBD1 cannot be verified. CDR1 DFQATT and CDR2 SNEGSKA come from the germline V gene (reference sequence). The CDR3 contains 16 residues. The CDR3: CSAQGSERGSNQPQHF.

The chain employs TRBV20-1 and TRBJ2-7. CDR3 size: 14 residues. The germline V gene has CDR1 DFQATT and CDR2 SNEGSKA (reference sequence). The CDR3 is CSARDLGAVYEQYF.

This chain links TRBV20-1 with TRBJ2-5; the TCRdb D gene call, TRBD2, has no DNA to confirm it. Germline assignment: CDR1 DFQATT and CDR2 SNEGSKA (reference sequence). The CDR3 has 15 residues. CDR3 sequence reads: CSASWASGRVETQYF.

The genes are TRBV10-3 and TRBJ2-1; TCRdb gives TRBD2 as the D gene, but with no DNA this cannot be confirmed. Germline assignment: CDR1 ENHRY and CDR2 SYGVKD. The CDR3 runs to 17 residues. The CDR3 here is CAISDPMTSGRRDEQFF.

The rearrangement links TRBV4-2 to TRBJ2-5; the D gene TCRdb calls, TRBD2, cannot be checked with no DNA. The CDR3 has 18 residues. CDR1 is LGHNA and CDR2 is YNFKEQ in the germline V gene. The CDR3 loop is CASSQVGGSGSRLETQYF.

The chain combines TRBV4-2 with TRBJ2-1; TCRdb's D call of TRBD2 is untestable without DNA. CDR1 is LGHNA, CDR2 YNFKEQ, per germline. The CDR3 runs 15 residues. The CDR3 sequence is CASSQEPAPYNEQFF.

The chain employs TRBV6-5 and TRBJ2-1; as DNA is missing, the TRBD1 call by TCRdb cannot be tested. This CDR3 contains 13 residues. CDR1 is MNHEY and CDR2 is SVGAGI in the germline V gene. The CDR3 sequence: CASRGVSYNEQFF.

CDR3 region: CASSSDGDSYEQYF. V gene TRBV7-8 combines with J gene TRBJ2-7. The germline CDR1 and CDR2 sequences are SGHVS and FQNEAQ. The CDR3 length is 14 residues.